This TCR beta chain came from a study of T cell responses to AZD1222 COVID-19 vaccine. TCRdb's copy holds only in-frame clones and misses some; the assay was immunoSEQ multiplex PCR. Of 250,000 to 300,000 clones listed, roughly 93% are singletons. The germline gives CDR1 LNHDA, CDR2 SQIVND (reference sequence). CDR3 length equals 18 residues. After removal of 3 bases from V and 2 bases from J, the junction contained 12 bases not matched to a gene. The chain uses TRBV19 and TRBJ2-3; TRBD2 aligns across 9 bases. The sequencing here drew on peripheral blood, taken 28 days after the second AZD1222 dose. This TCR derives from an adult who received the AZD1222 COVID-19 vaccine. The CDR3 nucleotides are TGTGCCAGTAGTATCGCCCACGGGCGGGAGGGGACCACAGATACGCAGTATTTT. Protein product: CASSIAHGREGTTDTQYF.